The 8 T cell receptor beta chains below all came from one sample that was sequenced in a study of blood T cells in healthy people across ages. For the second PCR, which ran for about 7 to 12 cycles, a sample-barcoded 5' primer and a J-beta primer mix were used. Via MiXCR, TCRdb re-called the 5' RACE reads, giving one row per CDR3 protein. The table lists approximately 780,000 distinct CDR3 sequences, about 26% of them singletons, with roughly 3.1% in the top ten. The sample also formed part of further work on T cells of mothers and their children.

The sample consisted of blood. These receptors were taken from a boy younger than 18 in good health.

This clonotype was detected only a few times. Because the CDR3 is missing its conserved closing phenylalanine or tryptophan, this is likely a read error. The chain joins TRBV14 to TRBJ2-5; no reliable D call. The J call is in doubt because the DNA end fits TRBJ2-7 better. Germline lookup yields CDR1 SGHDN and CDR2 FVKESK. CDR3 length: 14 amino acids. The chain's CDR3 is CASSPSGVSYEQYL. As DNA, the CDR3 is TGTGCCAGCAGCCCCTCCGGCGTGTCCTACGAGCAGTACCTC.

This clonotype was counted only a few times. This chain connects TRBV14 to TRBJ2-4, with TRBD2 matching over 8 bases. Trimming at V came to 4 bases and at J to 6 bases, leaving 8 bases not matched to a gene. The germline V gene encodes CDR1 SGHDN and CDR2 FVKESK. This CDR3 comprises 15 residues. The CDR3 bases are TGTGCCAGCAGCCCCGAGAACCTAGCGGGAAACATTCAGTACTTC. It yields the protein CASSPENLAGNIQYF.

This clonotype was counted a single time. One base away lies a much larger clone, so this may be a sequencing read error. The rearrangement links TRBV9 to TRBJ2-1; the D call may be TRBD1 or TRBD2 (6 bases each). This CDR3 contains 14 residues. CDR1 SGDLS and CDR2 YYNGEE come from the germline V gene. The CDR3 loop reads CASSPRGGYNEHFF. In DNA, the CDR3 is TGTGCCAGCAGCCCCCGAGGGGGGTACAATGAGCATTTCTTC.

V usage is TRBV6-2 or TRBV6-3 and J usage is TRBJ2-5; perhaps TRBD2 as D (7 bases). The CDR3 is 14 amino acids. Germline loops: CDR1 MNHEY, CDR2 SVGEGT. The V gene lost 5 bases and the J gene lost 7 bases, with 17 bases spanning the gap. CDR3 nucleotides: TGTGCCAGCAGTCGACCCCGGGGGGCCAGGACCCAGTACTTC. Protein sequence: CASSRPRGARTQYF.

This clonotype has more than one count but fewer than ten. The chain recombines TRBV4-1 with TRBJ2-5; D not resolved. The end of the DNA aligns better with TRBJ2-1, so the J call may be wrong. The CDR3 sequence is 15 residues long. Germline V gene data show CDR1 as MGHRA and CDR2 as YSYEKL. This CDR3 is CASSHPPSAYNEQFF. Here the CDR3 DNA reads TGCGCCAGCAGCCACCCTCCCTCGGCCTACAATGAGCAGTTCTTC.

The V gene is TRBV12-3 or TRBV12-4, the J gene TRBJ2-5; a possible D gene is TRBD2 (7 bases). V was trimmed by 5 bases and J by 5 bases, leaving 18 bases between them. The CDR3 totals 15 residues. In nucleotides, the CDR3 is TGTGCCAGCAGTCAAACTGGGGGGGCGCGGGAGACCCAGTACTTC. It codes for CASSQTGGARETQYF.

The DNA of the CDR3 is TGTGCCAGCAGCTTAGGGGTGAACTACCCAGAGACCCAGTACTTC. Translated: CASSLGVNYPETQYF. The chain recombines TRBV7-3 with TRBJ2-5; D not certain. Germline CDR1 reads SGHTA; CDR2 reads FQGTGA. The V end lost 2 bases, the J end lost 4 bases, and 14 bases lay between the germline ends. This CDR3 is 15 amino acids long.

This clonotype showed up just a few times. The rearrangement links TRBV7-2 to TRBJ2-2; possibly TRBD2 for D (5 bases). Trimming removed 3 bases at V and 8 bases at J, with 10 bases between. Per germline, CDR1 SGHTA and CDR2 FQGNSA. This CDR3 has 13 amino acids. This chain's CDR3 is CASSFGPGGELFF. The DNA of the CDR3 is TGTGCCAGCAGCTTCGGACCGGGGGGGGAGCTGTTTTTT.